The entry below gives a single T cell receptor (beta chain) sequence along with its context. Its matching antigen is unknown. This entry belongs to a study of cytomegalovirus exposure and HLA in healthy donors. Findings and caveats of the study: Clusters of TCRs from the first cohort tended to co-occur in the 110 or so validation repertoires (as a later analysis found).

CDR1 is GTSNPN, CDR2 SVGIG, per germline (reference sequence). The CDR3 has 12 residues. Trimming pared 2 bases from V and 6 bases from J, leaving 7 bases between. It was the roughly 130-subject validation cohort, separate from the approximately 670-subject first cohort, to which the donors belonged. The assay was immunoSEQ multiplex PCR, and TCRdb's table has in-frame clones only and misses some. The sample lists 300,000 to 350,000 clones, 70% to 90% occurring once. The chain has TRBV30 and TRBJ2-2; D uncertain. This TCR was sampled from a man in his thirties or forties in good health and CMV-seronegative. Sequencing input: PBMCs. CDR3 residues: CAWSYRPGELFF. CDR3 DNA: TGTGCCTGGAGTTACAGACCCGGGGAGCTGTTTTTT.